The 21 T cell receptor beta chains below come from one sample, sequenced in a study of blood T cell repertoires in COVID-19 (dated by TCRdb to 2018 to 2020). Libraries were prepared through the immunoSEQ multiplex PCR assay. Here the immuneACCESS table is served through TCRdb, limited to in-frame sequences with V and J called. Missing clones are a known gap in these copies; in checked studies unresolved V genes cover under half, and the rest lacks a known reason. This sample gives approximately 30,000 clones in total; 90% to 95% of them show up just once. The ten largest account for roughly a sixth of the sample. Sequenced material: peripheral blood. These receptors originate from a human donor with active COVID-19. The donor label of this sample is uncertain.

The rearrangement joins TRBV7-2 to TRBJ1-3; 11 bases fit TRBD1. The junction had 3 bases not matched to a gene; V was cut back by 4 bases and J by 7 bases. This CDR3 is built from 14 residues. Germline V gene sequence: CDR1 SGHTA, CDR2 FQGNSA. The CDR3 sequence: CASSSRDRGNTIYF. The CDR3, as DNA: TGTGCCAGCAGCTCCCGGGACAGGGGGAACACCATATATTTT.

The V call is TRBV7-3, the J call TRBJ2-1; 13 positions agree with TRBD2. CDR3 size: 17 residues. The trim removed 6 bases at V and 6 bases at J, leaving 11 bases unmatched. Germline V CDR1 and CDR2: SGHTA, FQGTGA. The CDR3 is CASRRTTGTSGINEQFF. The DNA for the CDR3 is TGTGCCAGCAGGCGAACCACCGGGACTAGCGGGATCAATGAGCAGTTCTTC.

This chain connects TRBV29-1 to TRBJ1-2, with TRBD1 matching 7 bases. The V and J ends lost 6 bases and 8 bases, in that order; junction bases with no gene match: 12. The CDR3 is 13 amino acids. CDR1 is SQVTM and CDR2 is ANQGSEA in the germline V gene. The DNA for the CDR3 is TGCAGCGTAGAGACAGGGTTAGGATTGGGCTACACCTTC. Protein sequence: CSVETGLGLGYTF. The full variable domain, in which reference TRBV29-1 and TRBJ1-2 provide the parts outside the CDR3, is SAVISQKPSRDICQRGTSLTIQCQVDSQVTMMFWYRQQPGQSLTLIATANQGSEATYESGFVIDKFPISRPNLTFSTLTVSNMSPEDSSIYLCSVETGLGLGYTFGSGTRLTVV.

This clone is a singleton in its sample. This rearrangement joins TRBV9 to TRBJ1-3; a weak D match, TRBD1 (6 bases). The V gene lost 0 bases and the J gene lost 1 base, with 11 bases spanning the gap. Germline V gives CDR1 SGDLS, CDR2 YYNGEE. The CDR3 length is 16 residues. Here the CDR3 DNA reads TGTGCCAGCAGCGTAGAGCAGGGGATTTCTGGAAACACCATATATTTT. It specifies CASSVEQGISGNTIYF.

The J gene is TRBJ2-1, the V gene TRBV25-1, with 9 positions matching TRBD1. Germline V gives CDR1 MGHDK, CDR2 SYGVNS. With V trimmed by 6 bases and J by 5 bases, 2 bases remained unmatched. This CDR3 is 13 amino acids long. The chain's CDR3 is CASRQGADNEQFF. Here the CDR3 DNA reads TGTGCCAGCAGACAGGGGGCAGACAATGAGCAGTTCTTC. Supplemented by reference TRBV25-1 and TRBJ2-1, the full variable domain reads EADIYQTPRYLVIGTGKKITLECSQTMGHDKMYWYQQDPGMELHLIHYSYGVNSTEKGDLSSESTVSRIRTEHFPLTLESARPSHTSQYLCASRQGADNEQFFGPGTRLTVL.

This clone turned up a few times. The V call is TRBV7-2, the J call TRBJ1-5; D remains ambiguous. This CDR3 has 13 residues. V lost 8 bases, J lost 3 bases, and 11 bases lay in between. Germline lookup yields CDR1 SGHTA and CDR2 FQGNSA. CDR3 coding DNA: TGTGCCAGCGCCCGCGGCATCAATCAGCCCCAGCATTTT. This encodes CASARGINQPQHF.

The chain is built from TRBV7-2 and TRBJ1-4; D is possibly TRBD1 (6 bases). The CDR3 runs to 16 residues. With 5 bases removed from V and 2 bases from J, the gap between germline ends came to 15 bases. Germline-derived CDR1 and CDR2 are SGHTA and FQGNSA. The CDR3 bases are TGTGCCAGCAGCGAAAACAGGGACCTGACTAATGAAAAACTGTTTTTT. As protein: CASSENRDLTNEKLFF.

The rearrangement uses TRBV19 and TRBJ2-3, with a possible D match to TRBD2 (7 bases). The germline CDR1 and CDR2 sequences are LNHDA and SQIVND (reference sequence). Trimming removed 3 bases at V and 2 bases at J, with 15 bases between. The CDR3 runs to 16 residues. The DNA for the CDR3 is TGTGCCAGTAGTATTTATCGAGGGGGGGCCACAGATACGCAGTATTTT. The encoded protein is CASSIYRGGATDTQYF.

This rearrangement joins TRBV27 to TRBJ2-3; D ambiguous. Germline V CDR1 and CDR2: MNHEY, SMNVEV (reference sequence). Trimming pared 4 bases from V and 3 bases from J, leaving 11 bases between. The CDR3 length is 14 residues. The CDR3 loop is CASSSYPSTDTQYF. DNA of the CDR3: TGTGCCAGCAGTTCTTATCCTAGTACAGATACGCAGTATTTT.

The rearrangement joins TRBV5-1 to TRBJ2-2; D might be TRBD2 (6 bases). Trimming took off 4 bases at V and 2 bases at J, with 18 bases between the two ends. The CDR3 covers 17 residues. Germline V gene sequence: CDR1 SGHRS, CDR2 YFSETQ. The CDR3 here is CASSPRAGRINTGELFF. CDR3 DNA: TGCGCCAGCAGCCCCCGGGCAGGGAGGATAAACACCGGGGAGCTGTTTTTT.

The V gene is TRBV12-2, the J gene TRBJ1-2; the table assigns TRBD1, which was not confirmed against the DNA. TRBV12-2 is a listed pseudogene. This CDR3 is 15 amino acids long. The CDR3 region is CASRLAWWAFYGYTF. The CDR3 bases are TGTGCAAGTCGCTTAGCGTGGTGGGCCTTTTATGGCTACACCTTC.

This clone was observed a few times. V usage is TRBV5-4 and J usage is TRBJ2-3; TRBD2 aligns across 8 bases. The CDR3 sequence is 14 residues long. V shed 4 bases, J shed 4 bases, and the junction held 5 bases outside the gene matches. The germline V gene encodes CDR1 SGHNT and CDR2 YYREEE (reference sequence). In DNA, the CDR3 is TGTGCCAGCAGCACCGGGACTAGTGCAGATACGCAGTATTTT. This encodes CASSTGTSADTQYF. The full variable domain, its missing parts supplied by reference TRBV5-4 and TRBJ2-3, is ETGVTQSPTHLIKTRGQQVTLRCSSQSGHNTVSWYQQALGQGPQFIFQYYREEENGRGNFPPRFSGLQFPNYSSELNVNALELDDSALYLCASSTGTSADTQYFGPGTRLTVL.

The gene calls are TRBV9 and TRBJ2-7; TRBD2 matches at 8 bases. Looked up from germline, CDR1 is SGDLS and CDR2 is YYNGEE. J lost 4 bases, V lost 7 bases, and 7 bases had no gene match. This CDR3 is built from 13 residues. CDR3 residues: CASSRTSTYEQYF. In DNA, the CDR3 is TGTGCCAGCTCCCGGACTAGCACTTACGAGCAGTACTTC.

This sequence joins TRBV27 and TRBJ2-5; 7 bases agree with TRBD1. This CDR3 comprises 13 residues. Germline V gene sequence: CDR1 MNHEY, CDR2 SMNVEV (reference sequence). Germline trimming cut 6 bases from V and 1 base from J; bases unmatched to any gene: 2. The CDR3 bases are TGTGCCAGCAGGGGACAGATCCAAGAGACCCAGTACTTC. This codes for CASRGQIQETQYF.

This clone came up once. The V call is TRBV28, the J call TRBJ1-6, with TRBD1 matching 8 bases. After removal of 3 bases from V and 0 bases from J, the junction contained 10 bases not matched to a gene. There are 19 residues in the CDR3. Germline CDR1 reads MDHEN; CDR2 reads SYDVKM. The CDR3 is CASSFTGQVFSSYNSPLHF. The CDR3 nucleotides are TGTGCCAGCAGTTTTACGGGACAGGTGTTTAGCTCCTATAATTCACCCCTCCACTTT.

V usage is TRBV27 and J usage is TRBJ1-6, with D tentatively TRBD1 (6 bases). Germline CDR1 reads MNHEY; CDR2 reads SMNVEV (reference sequence). Trimming stripped 1 base from V and 6 bases from J, with 19 bases between. CDR3 size: 18 residues. CDR3 coding DNA: TGTGCCAGCAGTTTATTGGAACGGATGGGGACACCTAATTCACCCCTCCACTTT. Translating it yields CASSLLERMGTPNSPLHF.

This clone occurred a few times. The J gene is TRBJ2-3, the V gene TRBV5-6; no reliable D call. In germline, CDR1 is SGHDT, CDR2 YYEEEE. The CDR3 length is 13 residues. The V gene lost 3 bases and the J gene lost 5 bases, with 10 bases spanning the gap. The CDR3 DNA is TGTGCCAGCAGCTCAAGCGTAGGAGATACGCAGTATTTT. Protein: CASSSSVGDTQYF.

V is TRBV3-1 (or the pseudogene TRBV3-2) and J is TRBJ2-5; 8 nucleotides agree with TRBD2. Trimming at V came to 4 bases and at J to 2 bases, leaving 6 bases not matched to a gene. The CDR3 loop spans 15 amino acids. The germline gives CDR1 LGHDT, CDR2 YNNKEL (reference sequence). DNA of the CDR3: TGTGCCAGCAGCCCCGGACTAGCTTTACAAGAGACCCAGTACTTC. Protein: CASSPGLALQETQYF.

The chain employs TRBV9 and TRBJ2-7; 8 nucleotides match TRBD1. The CDR3 covers 14 residues. Germline V gives CDR1 SGDLS, CDR2 YYNGEE. V lost 4 bases, J lost 2 bases, and 5 bases stayed unmatched. The CDR3 DNA is TGTGCCAGCAGCCCGGGACAGGCTACCTACGAGCAGTACTTC. It translates to CASSPGQATYEQYF.

This chain joins TRBV20-1 and TRBJ1-5, with D maybe TRBD1 (6 bases). Trimming removed 3 bases at V and 0 bases at J, with 12 bases between. Per germline, CDR1 DFQATT and CDR2 SNEGSKA (reference sequence). There are 15 residues in the CDR3. The CDR3 here is CSASPHRVSNQPQHF. CDR3 nucleotides: TGCAGTGCTAGTCCTCACAGGGTTAGCAATCAGCCCCAGCATTTT.

The chain recombines TRBV7-9 with TRBJ1-1, with D possibly TRBD1 on 6 matching bases. The germline V and J ends were trimmed by 4 bases and 4 bases, with 13 bases remaining between them. Looked up from germline, CDR1 is SEHNR and CDR2 is FQNEAQ (reference sequence). This CDR3 is 14 amino acids long. This CDR3 reads CASSSRGRGTEAFF. CDR3 coding DNA: TGTGCCAGCAGCTCTCGGGGCAGGGGCACTGAAGCTTTCTTT. The whole variable domain, remainder taken from reference TRBV7-9 and TRBJ1-1, is DTGVSQNPRHKITKRGQNVTFRCDPISEHNRLYWYRQTLGQGPEFLTYFQNEAQLEKSRLLSDRFSAERPKGSFSTLEIQRTEQGDSAMYLCASSSRGRGTEAFFGQGTRLTVV.